This paragraph covers one T cell receptor (beta chain) sequence. Just one base apart from a much larger clone, this may be a read error. The final CDR3 position lacks the conserved phenylalanine or tryptophan, pointing to a likely read error. The sample belongs to a study of regulatory T cells in long-lasting Graves disease. Researchers made TCR beta libraries by using iRepertoire HTBI primers and running Arm-PCR on CDR3 regions. As originally analysed: Across all samples, approximately 68 TRBV segments and roughly 14 TRBJ segments were identified. Each CDR3 protein is one row after TCRdb ran MiXCR on the multiplex PCR reads. The V and J calls were not made by the authors but by TCRdb's processing. The sample yields approximately 350,000 distinct CDR3 sequences, 16% seen once. This CDR3 spans 13 amino acids. Deletions cut 3 bases from V and 2 bases from J, with 8 bases between. CDR1 is MNHGY, CDR2 SVAAGI, per germline.

Sample time point: newly diagnosed GD, antithyroid drugs for less than 3 months. Scientists built the TCR library using RNA that was extracted from PBMCs. Patients came from an endocrinology department in Xi'an, China. The EDTA tubes were filled with 7 to 9.5 milliliters of drawn peripheral blood. These data also formed part of another study, on T cells in Graves' hyperthyroidism and ophthalmopathy.

V gene TRBV6-9 combines with J gene TRBJ2-7; D may be TRBD2 (5 bases). This TCR came from a man aged 40-49 years with Graves disease. The specimen was peripheral blood mononuclear cells (PBMCs), collected at new diagnosis, from a patient treated with antithyroid drugs. As DNA, the CDR3 is TGTGCCAGCAGTTACCCCGGGACCTACGAGCAGTACTAC. Translation: CASSYPGTYEQYY.